The sequence of this TCR beta chain was determined in a study of shared clonotypes between healthy human individuals. V trimming: 0 bases; J trimming: 3 bases; junction bases outside the gene matches: 6. The CDR3 length is 16 residues. Germline CDR1 reads SGHRS; CDR2 reads YFSETQ. Deep level was the assay's run setting. Sorted-subset replicate PCR reactions contained approximately 190 ng DNA, corresponding to tens of thousands of T cell genomes. Method: immunoSEQ multiplex PCR; TCRdb's copy keeps in-frame clones and lacks some. The sample has about 1.5 million clones, under 99% seen once. Sequencing was carried out using naive CD4+ T cells sorted from blood. The subset denotes: CD45RA+ positively selected. This TCR was recovered from a young man in good health. The chain uses TRBV5-1 and TRBJ2-1; TRBD2 aligns across 7 bases. The CDR3 region is CASSLVPSGIYNEQFF. In nucleotides, the CDR3 is TGCGCCAGCAGCTTGGTTCCTAGCGGTATCTACAATGAGCAGTTCTTC.